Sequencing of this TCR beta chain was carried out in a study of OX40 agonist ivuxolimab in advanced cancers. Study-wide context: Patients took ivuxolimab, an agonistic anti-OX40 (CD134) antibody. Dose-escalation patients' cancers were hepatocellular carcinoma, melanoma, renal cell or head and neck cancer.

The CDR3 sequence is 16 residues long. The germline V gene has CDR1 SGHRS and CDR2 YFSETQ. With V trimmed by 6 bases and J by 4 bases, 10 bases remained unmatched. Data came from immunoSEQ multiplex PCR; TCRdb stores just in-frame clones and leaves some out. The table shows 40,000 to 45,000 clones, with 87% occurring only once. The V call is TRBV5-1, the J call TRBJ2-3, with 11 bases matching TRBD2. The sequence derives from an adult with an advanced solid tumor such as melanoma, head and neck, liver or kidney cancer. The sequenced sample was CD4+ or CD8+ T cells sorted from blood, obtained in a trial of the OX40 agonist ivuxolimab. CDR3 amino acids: CASTIPGTSGSDTQYF. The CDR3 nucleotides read TGCGCCAGCACCATTCCCGGGACTAGCGGTTCAGATACGCAGTATTTT.